Listed below are T cell receptor beta chains from one sample, sequenced in a study of blood T cell repertoires in COVID-19. The assay was immunoSEQ multiplex PCR, and TCRdb's table has in-frame clones only and misses some. The table lists some 300,000 clones, just under 90% of them singletons. Sequenced material: peripheral blood. The receptors derive from a woman aged 30 to 39 with COVID-19, enrolled during active disease. Each CDR3 is given with its conserved first and last residue. The D gene is left open where the match is weak. Clone size is given for some rows only: seen once, a few or many times, or a class if the clone is expanded.

v_gene	d_gene	abundance	len	j_gene	CDR3nt	CDR3aa
TRBV7-9	-	-	15	TRBJ1-4	TGTGCCAGCAGCTACGAGCCCAAAGTTTTCGCGGCACTGTTTTTT	CASSYEPKVFAALFF
TRBV2	-	-	14	TRBJ1-2	TGTGCCAGCAGTGATAGGACTCTAAACTATGGCTACACCTTC	CASSDRTLNYGYTF
TRBV5-4	TRBD1	-	15	TRBJ2-5	TGTGCCAGCAGCTTTGACACAGGGGGCCGAGAGACCCAGTACTTC	CASSFDTGGRETQYF
TRBV28	-	once	14	TRBJ1-6	TGTGCCAGCAGTTTTAACGGGAGAAATTCACCCCTCCACTTT	CASSFNGRNSPLHF
TRBV5-1	TRBD2	-	16	TRBJ2-7	TGCGCCAGCAGCTGGGGACTAGCGGTGAGCTCCTACGAGCAGTACTTC	CASSWGLAVSSYEQYF
TRBV12-3/TRBV12-4	-	-	13	TRBJ1-2	TGTGCCAGCAGTTTAAAGGGGGGGCATGGCTACACCTTC	CASSLKGGHGYTF
TRBV5-4	TRBD2	-	17	TRBJ2-3	TGTGCCAGCACCACCAGAAGGGGGACTAGCGGGGTTGATACGCAGTATTTT	CASTTRRGTSGVDTQYF
TRBV9	TRBD2	-	15	TRBJ2-7	TGTGCCAGCAGCGCCACCTCTAGCGGAAACTACGAGCAGTACTTC	CASSATSSGNYEQYF
TRBV19	TRBD1	-	15	TRBJ2-2	TGTGCCAGTAGTATTGGGACAGGGGGTATCGGGGAGCTGTTTTTT	CASSIGTGGIGELFF
TRBV21-1	-	-	18	TRBJ1-5	TGTGCCAGCAGCAATGCCCAATGGGCCAAAACACGAAATCAGCCCCAGCATTTT	CASSNAQWAKTRNQPQHF
TRBV5-1	-	-	11	TRBJ2-2	TGCGCCAGCACATACACCGGGGAGCTGTTTTTT	CASTYTGELFF
TRBV11-3	-	-	13	TRBJ1-5	TGTGCCAGCAGCTTGGCACCGAATCAGCCCCAGCATTTT	CASSLAPNQPQHF
TRBV19	-	-	14	TRBJ1-1	TGTGCCAGTACCCGTCGGGACATGGGGACTGAAGCTTTCTTT	CASTRRDMGTEAFF
TRBV7-2	TRBD1	-	16	TRBJ1-6	TGTGCCAGCAGCTTAATGACAGGGGGCGGTAGTTCACCCCTCCACTTT	CASSLMTGGGSSPLHF
TRBV5-5	-	-	15	TRBJ1-1	TGTGCCAGCAGCTACACAGGGATTATGAACACTGAAGCTTTCTTT	CASSYTGIMNTEAFF
TRBV7-9	-	-	15	TRBJ1-2	TGTGCCAGCAGCTTAGGAGGAGACAGGCCCTATGGCTACACCTTC	CASSLGGDRPYGYTF
TRBV6-5	-	few	14	TRBJ1-1	TGTGCCAGCAGGGGGGGGATCGTGAACACTGAAGCTTTCTTT	CASRGGIVNTEAFF
TRBV6-5	-	-	14	TRBJ1-1	TGTGCCAGCAGATACAGACAGTTGAACACTGAAGCTTTCTTT	CASRYRQLNTEAFF
TRBV27	TRBD1	-	15	TRBJ2-2	TGTGCCAGCAGTCGGCGGACAGGGTTCATCGGGGAGCTGTTTTTT	CASSRRTGFIGELFF
TRBV5-1	TRBD1	-	15	TRBJ1-6	TGCGCCAGCCGGGACAGGGCGTCCTATAATTCACCCCTCCACTTT	CASRDRASYNSPLHF
TRBV24-1	TRBD1	-	16	TRBJ2-1	TGTGCCACCAGTGATTTAGGGACAGGGGGCCGGAATGAGCAGTTCTTC	CATSDLGTGGRNEQFF
TRBV5-6	TRBD1	-	14	TRBJ2-7	TGTGCCAGCAGCGGGAACAGGGGGCAATACGAGCAGTACTTC	CASSGNRGQYEQYF
TRBV4-3	-	-	15	TRBJ2-5	TGCGCCAGCAGCCAAGATCTAACGATCGAAGAGACCCAGTACTTC	CASSQDLTIEETQYF
TRBV9	-	-	15	TRBJ1-6	TGTGCCAGCAGCGTAGGGGGCGGCTATAATTCACCCCTCCACTTT	CASSVGGGYNSPLHF
TRBV5-4	-	-	14	TRBJ1-6	TGTGCCAGCAGCTGGGGGGGAGCCAATTCACCCCTCCACTTT	CASSWGGANSPLHF
TRBV7-2	TRBD1	-	15	TRBJ2-7	TGTGCCAGCAGCTCGACAGGGGCTTCCTCCTACGAGCAGTACTTC	CASSSTGASSYEQYF
TRBV18	-	-	17	TRBJ1-1	TGTGCCAGCTCACCGACGTCGGCGTTGAGGTTAACAACTGAAGCTTTCTTT	CASSPTSALRLTTEAFF
TRBV19	-	-	13	TRBJ1-1	TGTGCCAGCGCGAAGTCGAGCGCCACTGAAGCTTTCTTT	CASAKSSATEAFF
TRBV27	TRBD1	-	19	TRBJ1-5	TGTGCCAGCAGTTTAAGACCCGGGACAGGGGGGGTAATAGATCAGCCCCAGCATTTT	CASSLRPGTGGVIDQPQHF
TRBV4-1	TRBD1	-	16	TRBJ1-1	TGCGCCAGCAGTCTGGTTACAGGGGGCAAGAACACTGAAGCTTTCTTT	CASSLVTGGKNTEAFF
TRBV7-2	TRBD2	-	14	TRBJ2-2	TGTGCCAGCAGGGTAGCGGGAAACACCGGGGAGCTGTTTTTT	CASRVAGNTGELFF
TRBV19	-	-	13	TRBJ1-2	TGTGCCAGTAGTATCTCAGGGGCGCGTGGCTACACCTTC	CASSISGARGYTF
TRBV7-9	-	-	15	TRBJ2-3	TGTGCCAGCAGCGCAGGGGTTATCGGCACAGATACGCAGTATTTT	CASSAGVIGTDTQYF
TRBV6-5	-	-	15	TRBJ1-5	TGTGCCAGCAGACCAGACAGAACGGGCAATCAGCCCCAGCATTTT	CASRPDRTGNQPQHF
TRBV6-5	-	-	12	TRBJ1-2	TGTGCCAGCAAAAAACAGGGTAATGGCTACACCTTC	CASKKQGNGYTF
TRBV5-5	-	-	15	TRBJ2-1	TGTGCCAGCAGCCGGGACTTCAACCCTTACAATGAGCAGTTCTTC	CASSRDFNPYNEQFF
TRBV28	-	-	10	TRBJ1-1	TGTGCCAGCAGGGCAAACGAAGCTTTCTTT	CASRANEAFF
TRBV7-8	TRBD1	once	14	TRBJ1-2	TGTGCCAGCAGCTTAGAGACAGGGGTATATGGCTACACCTTC	CASSLETGVYGYTF
TRBV10-1	TRBD1	-	13	TRBJ2-5	TGCGCCAGCATAGCGGACAGGGTCGAGACCCAGTACTTC	CASIADRVETQYF
TRBV4-2	TRBD1	-	14	TRBJ1-1	TGTGCCAGCAGCCAACTGACAGGGGTTCCTGAAGCTTTCTTT	CASSQLTGVPEAFF
TRBV28	-	-	15	TRBJ2-5	TGTGCCAGCAGCCTGCCTCACGGTAATGGAGAGACCCAGTACTTC	CASSLPHGNGETQYF
TRBV7-2	TRBD2	-	17	TRBJ2-5	TGTGCCAGCAGCTTAGTATGGGGTAGCGGGGGGGAAGAGACCCAGTACTTC	CASSLVWGSGGEETQYF
TRBV25-1	-	-	13	TRBJ1-2	TGTGCCAGCAGTGGGCACAGGGTTAATGGCTACACCTTC	CASSGHRVNGYTF
TRBV3-1/TRBV3-2	-	once	16	TRBJ1-1	TGTGCCAGCAGCCAAGTTCGGGGTTTGGGGAACACTGAAGCTTTCTTT	CASSQVRGLGNTEAFF
TRBV29-1	-	-	13	TRBJ1-1	TGCAGCGTTGAAGAAAGGGAGGGCACTGAAGCTTTCTTT	CSVEEREGTEAFF
TRBV12-5	-	-	13	TRBJ1-1	TGTGCTAGTGGAATAGAAGAGAACACTGAAGCTTTCTTT	CASGIEENTEAFF
TRBV27	-	-	13	TRBJ2-5	TGTGCCAGCAGTACACTAGCTTTCGAGACCCAGTACTTC	CASSTLAFETQYF
TRBV10-3	TRBD2	once	18	TRBJ2-3	TGTGCCATCAGTGAGTCGACTCGCGGGGGGTTATCTACAGATACGCAGTATTTT	CAISESTRGGLSTDTQYF